Listed below are T cell receptor beta chains from one sample, sequenced in a study of T cell repertoires in cytomegalovirus infection. One entry per CDR3 protein, called by TCRdb with MiXCR from the reads. The sample holds about 240,000 distinct CDR3 sequences, approximately 13% seen once. The specimen sequenced was PBMCs. These receptors were taken from a human donor in good health (CMV status not recorded). Some clones in this sample may be carry-over from other donors' samples. The CDR3 runs from the conserved cysteine through the conserved F or W. The D gene is left open where the match is weak. Some rows mark clone size as missing; the rest say once, few, many or name a class of expanded clone.

TRBV20-1	.	TRBD2	TRBJ2-3	TGCAGTGCTCCAAGAGGAAGCGGGAGTTCCGATACGCAGTATTTT	CSAPRGSGSSDTQYF
TRBV20-1	few	.	TRBJ2-7	TGCAGTGCTAGAGCGCAGGCAGGTTACGCCTACGAGCAGTACTTC	CSARAQAGYAYEQYF
TRBV7-2	many	TRBD2	TRBJ2-3	TGTGCCAGCAGGGTGGCGGGGGGGACAGATACGCAGTATTTT	CASRVAGGTDTQYF
TRBV18	few	.	TRBJ2-7	TGTGCCAGCTCACCACAGGTAACCTCCTACGAGCAGTACTTC	CASSPQVTSYEQYF
TRBV27	few	.	TRBJ1-5	TGTGCCAGCAGCTGGGGTCCAAGCAATCAGCCCCAGCATTTT	CASSWGPSNQPQHF
TRBV19	many	.	TRBJ2-5	TGTGCCAGTAGTTTCACCTCGGGTCTGCAAGAGACCCAGTACTTC	CASSFTSGLQETQYF
TRBV5-1	.	.	TRBJ2-7	TGCGCCAGCAGCTGGACCGGGACGGAAGCCTACGAGCAGTACTTC	CASSWTGTEAYEQYF
TRBV20-1	.	TRBD1	TRBJ1-4	TGCAGTGCCAGAGCGCCGTATACAGGGGTTAATGAAAAACTGTTTTTT	CSARAPYTGVNEKLFF
TRBV4-3	many	.	TRBJ1-5	TGCGCCAGCAGCCGGGTCTACAGGGTAGAACAGCCCCAGCATTTT	CASSRVYRVEQPQHF
TRBV28	many	.	TRBJ1-4	TGTGCCAGCAGCTCGGGGGGCAGGGATAATGAAAAACTGTTTTTT	CASSSGGRDNEKLFF
TRBV7-8	many	.	TRBJ2-5	TGTGCCAGCAGCTTTTGGGGAGAGACCCAGTACTTC	CASSFWGETQYF
TRBV28	many	.	TRBJ2-3	TGTGCCAGCGGGCGGGCCGGGGATGGCACAGATACGCAGTATTTT	CASGRAGDGTDTQYF
TRBV2	.	TRBD1	TRBJ1-1	TGTGCCAGCGGGACAGCCCTCACTGAAGCTTTCTTT	CASGTALTEAFF
TRBV7-6	many	.	TRBJ2-7	TGTGCCAGCAGGTCGGCGGGGAGCTCCTACGAGCAGTACTTC	CASRSAGSSYEQYF
TRBV29-1	few	TRBD2	TRBJ2-2	TGCAGCGCCGGGACTACAACGGGTACCGGGGAGCTGTTTTTT	CSAGTTTGTGELFF